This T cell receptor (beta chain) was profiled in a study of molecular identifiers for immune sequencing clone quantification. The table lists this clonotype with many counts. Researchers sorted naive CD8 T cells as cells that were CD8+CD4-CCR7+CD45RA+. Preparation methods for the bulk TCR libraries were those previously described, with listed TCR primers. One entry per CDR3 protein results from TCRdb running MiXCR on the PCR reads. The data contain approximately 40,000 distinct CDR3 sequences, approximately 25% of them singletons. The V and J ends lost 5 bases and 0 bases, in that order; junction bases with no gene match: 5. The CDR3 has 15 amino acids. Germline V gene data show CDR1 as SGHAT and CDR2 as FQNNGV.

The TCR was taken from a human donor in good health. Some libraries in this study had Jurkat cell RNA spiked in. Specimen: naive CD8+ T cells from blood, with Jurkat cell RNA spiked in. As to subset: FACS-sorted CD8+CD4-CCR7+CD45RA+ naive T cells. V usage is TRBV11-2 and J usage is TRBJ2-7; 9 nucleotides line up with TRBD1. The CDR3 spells CASSIGQGSSYEQYF. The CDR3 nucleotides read TGTGCCAGCAGCATCGGACAGGGGTCCTCCTACGAGCAGTACTTC.